The T cell receptor (beta chain) under discussion was sequenced for a study of T cells in localized non-small cell lung cancer. Study outcomes and limitations: A median of about 50 clones ranked among the top 100 in tumor appeared in adjacent lung.

J lost 3 bases, V lost 0 bases, and 12 bases had no gene match. Germline CDR1 MRHNA, CDR2 SNTAGT. The CDR3 is made up of 20 amino acids. In regard to this clone: Its antigen is still unknown.

TCRdb's copy holds only in-frame clones and misses some; the assay was immunoSEQ multiplex PCR. Of tens of thousands of clones listed, more than 75% are singletons. The receptor was derived from a female donor at least 60 years old with stage III squamous cell lung carcinoma. The sample was peripheral blood, taken before any cancer treatment. This rearrangement joins TRBV6-4 to TRBJ2-1, with 12 positions matching TRBD2. Written as DNA, the CDR3 is TGTGCCAGCAGTGACTCGAAGGAACTAGCGGGGGGACTTTACTACAATGAGCAGTTCTTC. Translating gives CASSDSKELAGGLYYNEQFF.